This entry describes one T cell receptor (beta chain). Its matching antigen is unknown. The data are from a study of cytomegalovirus exposure and HLA in healthy donors. Across the study: From HLA-typed donors, an early data release held about 85 million unique TCRs.

The PCR used 60 Vbeta and 13 Jbeta primers. This table comes from immunoSEQ multiplex PCR, and its TCRdb copy is limited to in-frame clones, with some not included. The repertoire holds about 150,000 clones, just under 75% seen once, with approximately 1.6% in the top ten. The CDR3 loop spans 13 amino acids. Germline CDR1 SGHNT, CDR2 YENEEA. Trimming pared 5 bases from V and 3 bases from J, leaving 9 bases between. Broader study findings: CMV serostatus was the only immune exposure information that was available. An Asian-associated ancestry cluster reportedly showed fewer N-insertions than the approximately 700-donor mean in a later analysis. The classifier was said to identify cytomegalovirus status with high specificity and sensitivity.

The genes are TRBV11-3 and TRBJ2-3; the D gene is possibly TRBD2 (6 bases). The sequence derives from a woman between 18 and 29 years old in good health and CMV-seronegative. The sequenced sample was PBMCs. CDR3 amino acids: CASSPSGTDTQYF. The CDR3 region has the DNA TGTGCCAGCAGCCCAAGCGGGACAGATACGCAGTATTTT.